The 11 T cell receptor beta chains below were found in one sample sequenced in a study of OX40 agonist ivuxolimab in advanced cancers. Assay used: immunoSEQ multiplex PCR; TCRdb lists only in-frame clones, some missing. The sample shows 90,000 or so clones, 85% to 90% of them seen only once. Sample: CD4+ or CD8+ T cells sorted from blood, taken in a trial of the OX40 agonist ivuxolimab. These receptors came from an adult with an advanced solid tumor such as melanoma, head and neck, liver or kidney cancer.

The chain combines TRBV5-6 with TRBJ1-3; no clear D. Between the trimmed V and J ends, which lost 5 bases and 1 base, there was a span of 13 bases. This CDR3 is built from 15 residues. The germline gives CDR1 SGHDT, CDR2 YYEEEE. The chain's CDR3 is CASSPNRRSGNTIYF. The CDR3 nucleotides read TGTGCCAGCAGTCCAAACCGGAGGTCTGGAAACACCATATATTTT.

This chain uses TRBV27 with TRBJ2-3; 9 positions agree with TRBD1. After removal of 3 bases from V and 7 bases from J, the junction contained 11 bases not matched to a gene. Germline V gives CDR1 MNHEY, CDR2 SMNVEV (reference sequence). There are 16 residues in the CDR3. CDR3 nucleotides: TGTGCCAGCAGTTTTCTAGGACAGGGGCCCGGGTATACGCAGTATTTT. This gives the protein CASSFLGQGPGYTQYF.

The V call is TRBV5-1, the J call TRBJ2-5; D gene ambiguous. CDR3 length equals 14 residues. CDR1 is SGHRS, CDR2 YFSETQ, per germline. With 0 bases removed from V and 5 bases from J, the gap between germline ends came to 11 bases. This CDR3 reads CASSLGRVKETQYF. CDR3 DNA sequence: TGCGCCAGCAGCTTGGGTCGGGTTAAGGAGACCCAGTACTTC. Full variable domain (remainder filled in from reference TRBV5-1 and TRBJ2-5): KAGVTQTPRYLIKTRGQQVTLSCSPISGHRSVSWYQQTPGQGLQFLFEYFSETQRNKGNFPGRFSGRQFSNSRSEMNVSTLELGDSALYLCASSLGRVKETQYFGPGTRLLVL.

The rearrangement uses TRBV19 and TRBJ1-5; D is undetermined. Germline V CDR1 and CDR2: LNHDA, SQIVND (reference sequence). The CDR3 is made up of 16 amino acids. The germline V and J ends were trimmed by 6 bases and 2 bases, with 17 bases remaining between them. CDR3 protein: CASSPGPNRGNQPQHF. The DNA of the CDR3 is TGTGCCAGTAGCCCGGGCCCCAACCGGGGCAATCAGCCCCAGCATTTT.

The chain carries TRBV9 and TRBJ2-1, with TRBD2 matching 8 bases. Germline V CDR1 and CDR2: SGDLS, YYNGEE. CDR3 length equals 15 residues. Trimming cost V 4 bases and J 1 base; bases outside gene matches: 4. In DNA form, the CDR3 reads TGTGCCAGCAGCCTCGGGGGGGTTTCCTACAATGAGCAGTTCTTC. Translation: CASSLGGVSYNEQFF.

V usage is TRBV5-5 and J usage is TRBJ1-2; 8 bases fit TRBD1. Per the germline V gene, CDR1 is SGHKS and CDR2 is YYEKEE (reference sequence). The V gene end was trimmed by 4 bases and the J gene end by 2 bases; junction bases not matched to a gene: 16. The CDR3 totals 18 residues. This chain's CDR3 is CASSRALQTGAINYGYTF. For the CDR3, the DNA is TGTGCCAGCAGCCGTGCGCTCCAGACAGGGGCCATAAACTATGGCTACACCTTC.

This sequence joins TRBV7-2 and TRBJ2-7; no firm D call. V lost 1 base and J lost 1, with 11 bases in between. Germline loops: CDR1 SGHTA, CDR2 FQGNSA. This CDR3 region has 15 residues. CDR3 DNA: TGTGCCAGCAGCTTAGAGGGCGGCAGATCCTACGAGCAGTACTTC. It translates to CASSLEGGRSYEQYF.

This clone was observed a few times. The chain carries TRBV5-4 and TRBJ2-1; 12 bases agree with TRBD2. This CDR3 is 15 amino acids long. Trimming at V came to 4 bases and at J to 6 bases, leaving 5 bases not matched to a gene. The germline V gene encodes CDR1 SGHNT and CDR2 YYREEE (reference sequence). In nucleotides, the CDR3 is TGTGCCAGCAGCGTAACTAGCGGGAGGACCAATGAGCAGTTCTTC. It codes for CASSVTSGRTNEQFF. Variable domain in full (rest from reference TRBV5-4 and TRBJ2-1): ETGVTQSPTHLIKTRGQQVTLRCSSQSGHNTVSWYQQALGQGPQFIFQYYREEENGRGNFPPRFSGLQFPNYSSELNVNALELDDSALYLCASSVTSGRTNEQFFGPGTRLTVL.

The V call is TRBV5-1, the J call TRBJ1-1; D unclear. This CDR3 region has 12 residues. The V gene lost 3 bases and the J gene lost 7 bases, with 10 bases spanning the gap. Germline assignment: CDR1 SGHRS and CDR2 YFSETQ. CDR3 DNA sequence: TGCGCCAGCAGCTCGGCCGAGGATGAAGCTTTCTTT. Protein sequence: CASSSAEDEAFF. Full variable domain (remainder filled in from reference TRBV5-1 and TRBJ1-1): KAGVTQTPRYLIKTRGQQVTLSCSPISGHRSVSWYQQTPGQGLQFLFEYFSETQRNKGNFPGRFSGRQFSNSRSEMNVSTLELGDSALYLCASSSAEDEAFFGQGTRLTVV.

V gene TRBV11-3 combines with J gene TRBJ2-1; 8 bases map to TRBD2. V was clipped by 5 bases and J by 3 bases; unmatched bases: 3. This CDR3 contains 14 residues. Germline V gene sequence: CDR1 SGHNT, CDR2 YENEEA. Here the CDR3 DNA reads TGTGCCAGCAGCCTAACTAGCGGCTACAATGAGCAGTTCTTC. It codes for CASSLTSGYNEQFF.

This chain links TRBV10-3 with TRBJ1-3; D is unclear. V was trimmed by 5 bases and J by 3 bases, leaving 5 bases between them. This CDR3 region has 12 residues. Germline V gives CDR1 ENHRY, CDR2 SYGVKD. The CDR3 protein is CAISFSGNTIYF. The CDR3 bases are TGTGCCATCAGTTTCAGTGGAAACACCATATATTTT.